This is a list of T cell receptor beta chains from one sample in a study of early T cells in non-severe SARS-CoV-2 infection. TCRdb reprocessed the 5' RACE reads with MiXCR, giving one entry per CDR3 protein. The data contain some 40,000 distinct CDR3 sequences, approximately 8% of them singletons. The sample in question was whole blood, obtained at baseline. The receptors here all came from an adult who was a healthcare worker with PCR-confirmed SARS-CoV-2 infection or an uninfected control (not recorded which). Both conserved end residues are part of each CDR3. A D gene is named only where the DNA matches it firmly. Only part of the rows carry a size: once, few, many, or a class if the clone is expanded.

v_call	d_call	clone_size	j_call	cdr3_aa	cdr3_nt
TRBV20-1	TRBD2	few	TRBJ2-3	CSARLAGTDTQYF	TGCAGTGCACGACTAGCGGGGACAGATACGCAGTATTTT
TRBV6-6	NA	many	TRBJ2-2	CASRPGTGSTGELFF	TGTGCCAGCAGGCCCGGTACAGGGAGCACCGGGGAGCTGTTTTTT
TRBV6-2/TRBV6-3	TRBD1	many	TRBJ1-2	CASRVGTGTYGYTF	TGTGCCAGCAGAGTGGGGACAGGGACCTATGGCTACACCTTC
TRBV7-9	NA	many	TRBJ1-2	CASSFSGLSRYTF	TGTGCCAGCAGCTTCTCTGGACTCTCACGCTACACCTTC
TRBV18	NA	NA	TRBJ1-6	CASSPGGAPLHF	TGTGCCAGCTCACCAGGGGGTGCACCCCTCCACTTT
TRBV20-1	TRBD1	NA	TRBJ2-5	CSASTGGETQYF	TGCAGTGCTTCGACAGGGGGGGAGACCCAGTACTTC
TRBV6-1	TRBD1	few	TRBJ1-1	CASSVFGTAIPEAFF	TGTGCCAGCAGTGTCTTCGGGACAGCGATCCCTGAAGCTTTCTTT
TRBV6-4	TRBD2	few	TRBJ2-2	CASSDGLANTGELFF	TGTGCCAGCAGTGACGGACTAGCGAACACCGGGGAGCTGTTTTTT
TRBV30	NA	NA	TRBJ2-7	CAWSVGAGDAYEQYF	TGTGCCTGGAGTGTTGGGGCAGGTGATGCCTACGAGCAGTACTTC
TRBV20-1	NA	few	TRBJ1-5	CSAPQMGADNQPQHF	TGCAGTGCTCCACAGATGGGGGCGGACAATCAGCCCCAGCATTTT
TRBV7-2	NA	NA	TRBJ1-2	CASSLMALGTGGDGYTF	TGTGCCAGCAGCTTAATGGCGTTGGGGACGGGAGGAGATGGCTACACCTTC
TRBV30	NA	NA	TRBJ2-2	CAWSVAGLRTMSGELFF	TGTGCCTGGAGTGTCGCGGGACTTCGGACGATGAGCGGGGAGCTGTTTTTT
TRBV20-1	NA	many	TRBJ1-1	CSAGIGTQNTEAFF	TGCAGTGCTGGAATAGGGACACAGAACACTGAAGCTTTCTTT
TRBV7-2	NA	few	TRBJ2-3	CASSLAANTDTQYF	TGTGCCAGCAGCTTAGCTGCTAACACAGATACGCAGTATTTT
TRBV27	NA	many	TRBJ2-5	CASSLSYGGQETQYF	TGTGCCAGCAGTTTATCGTACGGGGGCCAAGAGACCCAGTACTTC
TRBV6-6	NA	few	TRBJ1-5	CASSYAEVNSNQPQHF	TGTGCCAGCAGTTACGCGGAGGTGAATAGCAATCAGCCCCAGCATTTT
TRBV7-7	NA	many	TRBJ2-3	CVVGGTDTQYF	TGTGTGGTGGGGGGAACAGATACGCAGTATTTT
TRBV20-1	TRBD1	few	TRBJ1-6	CSAPGQEFSYNSPLHF	TGCAGTGCTCCCGGACAGGAATTTTCCTATAATTCACCCCTCCACTTT
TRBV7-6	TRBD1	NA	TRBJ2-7	CATGQGTYEQYF	TGTGCCACCGGACAGGGAACCTACGAGCAGTACTTC
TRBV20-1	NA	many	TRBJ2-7	CSAREGTVKYF	TGCAGTGCTAGAGAAGGCACAGTTAAGTACTTC
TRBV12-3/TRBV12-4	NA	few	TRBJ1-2	CASSFRSNYGYTF	TGTGCCAGCAGTTTCCGAAGTAACTATGGCTACACCTTC
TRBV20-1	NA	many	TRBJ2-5	CSASLQETQYF	TGCAGTGCTAGCCTACAGGAGACCCAGTACTTC
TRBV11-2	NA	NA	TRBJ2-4	CASTPRGDIQYF	TGTGCCAGCACCCCCCGGGGCGACATTCAGTACTTC
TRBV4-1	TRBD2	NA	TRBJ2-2	CASSLQAPSGLSFLGELFF	TGCGCCAGCAGCCTCCAGGCCCCTAGCGGTCTTTCGTTCTTAGGGGAGCTGTTTTTT
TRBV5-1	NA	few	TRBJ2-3	CASSPIDRTSTDTQYF	TGCGCCAGCAGCCCGATTGACAGAACTAGCACAGATACGCAGTATTTT
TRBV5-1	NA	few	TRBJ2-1	CASSLKNNNEQFF	TGCGCCAGCAGCTTAAAAAATAACAATGAGCAGTTCTTC
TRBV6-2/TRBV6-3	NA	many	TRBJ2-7	CASSYGTASYEQYF	TGTGCCAGCAGTTACGGGACGGCGTCCTACGAGCAGTACTTC
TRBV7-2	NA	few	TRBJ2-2	CASSSLYTGELFF	TGTGCCAGCAGCTCATTATACACCGGGGAGCTGTTTTTT
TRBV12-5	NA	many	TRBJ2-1	CASGLGTTTTYNEQFF	TGTGCTAGTGGTTTGGGCACTACTACGACCTACAATGAGCAGTTCTTC
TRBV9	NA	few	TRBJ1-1	CASSPTGDTEAFF	TGTGCCAGCAGCCCGACAGGTGACACTGAAGCTTTCTTT
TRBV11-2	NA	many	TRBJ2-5	CASSHPGATQYF	TGTGCCAGCAGCCACCCGGGCGCAACCCAGTACTTC
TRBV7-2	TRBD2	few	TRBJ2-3	CASSVTGLAGAGPQYF	TGTGCCAGCAGCGTCACGGGACTAGCGGGGGCTGGTCCGCAGTATTTT
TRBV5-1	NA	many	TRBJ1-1	CASMREANTEAFF	TGCGCCAGCATGCGGGAGGCCAACACTGAAGCTTTCTTT
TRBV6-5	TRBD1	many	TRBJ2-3	CASGDRSSTDTQYF	TGTGCCAGCGGGGACAGGTCGTCCACAGATACGCAGTATTTT
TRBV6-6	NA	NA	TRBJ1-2	CASSPVSQGGYTF	TGTGCCAGCAGTCCTGTCTCCCAGGGGGGCTACACCTTC
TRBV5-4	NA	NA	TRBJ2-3	CASSQIGGDTQYF	TGTGCCAGCAGCCAAATAGGCGGAGATACGCAGTATTTT
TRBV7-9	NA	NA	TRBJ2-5	CASFGSQETQYF	TGTGCCAGCTTTGGGTCCCAAGAGACCCAGTACTTC
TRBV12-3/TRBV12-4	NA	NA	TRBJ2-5	CASSSPRRQETQYF	TGTGCCAGCAGTTCCCCGCGGCGCCAAGAGACCCAGTACTTC
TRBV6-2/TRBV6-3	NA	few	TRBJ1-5	CASSAGYSNQPQHF	TGTGCCAGCAGCGCGGGGTATAGCAATCAGCCCCAGCATTTT
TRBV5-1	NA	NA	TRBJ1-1	CASSPPGNTEAFF	TGCGCCAGCTCACCCCCCGGGAACACTGAAGCTTTCTTT
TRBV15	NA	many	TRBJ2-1	CATSTWGGSSYNEQFF	TGTGCCACCAGCACATGGGGGGGCAGCTCCTACAATGAGCAGTTCTTC
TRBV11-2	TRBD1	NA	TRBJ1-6	CASSKETGIGSPLHF	TGTGCCAGCAGCAAAGAGACAGGGATCGGTTCACCCCTCCACTTT